This is a list of T cell receptor beta chains from one sample in a study of cytomegalovirus exposure and HLA in healthy donors. Some clones are missing from TCRdb's copy, which holds only in-frame ones; the method was immunoSEQ multiplex PCR. The repertoire has 150,000 to 200,000 clones, about 76% of them found once; the top ten carry approximately 1.4%. Sequencing input: PBMCs. The receptor set was obtained from a woman in her fifties or sixties in good health and CMV-seronegative. CDR3s include the opening cysteine and the closing phenylalanine or tryptophan. D genes are given only for firm matches. The size of a clone is reported for some rows only, either as once, few or many, or as a class for expanded clones.

v_call: TRBV6-5
clone_size: -
cdr3_length: 15
j_call: TRBJ1-2
d_call: TRBD1
cdr3_nt: TGTGCCAGCAGAAGTTCTTCGGGACAGGTCTATGGCTACACCTTC
cdr3_aa: CASRSSSGQVYGYTF

v_call: TRBV30
clone_size: -
cdr3_length: 12
j_call: TRBJ1-6
d_call: TRBD1
cdr3_nt: TGTGCCTGGAGCGCGACCGGACAGGTCCTCCACTTT
cdr3_aa: CAWSATGQVLHF

v_call: TRBV11-2
clone_size: -
cdr3_length: 15
j_call: TRBJ1-2
d_call: -
cdr3_nt: TGTGCCAGCAGCGCCCGGGGGGGTCCCCTCTATGGCTACACCTTC
cdr3_aa: CASSARGGPLYGYTF

v_call: TRBV7-3
clone_size: -
cdr3_length: 16
j_call: TRBJ2-7
d_call: TRBD1
cdr3_nt: TGTGCCAGCAGCCCAAGGGGGGGACAGGGGGCGGACGAGCAGTACTTC
cdr3_aa: CASSPRGGQGADEQYF

v_call: TRBV7-9
clone_size: -
cdr3_length: 14
j_call: TRBJ1-1
d_call: -
cdr3_nt: TGTGCCAGCAGCCCCCAGGAGGGATCCTTTGAAGCTTTCTTT
cdr3_aa: CASSPQEGSFEAFF

v_call: TRBV7-2
clone_size: -
cdr3_length: 12
j_call: TRBJ2-7
d_call: -
cdr3_nt: TGTGCCAGCAGCGGTAGCTCCTACGAGCAGTACTTC
cdr3_aa: CASSGSSYEQYF

v_call: TRBV5-4
clone_size: -
cdr3_length: 16
j_call: TRBJ2-7
d_call: -
cdr3_nt: TGTGCCAGCAGCCCGACGACAGGCTCCAACTCCTACGAGCAGTACTTC
cdr3_aa: CASSPTTGSNSYEQYF

v_call: TRBV7-2
clone_size: -
cdr3_length: 15
j_call: TRBJ2-5
d_call: TRBD2
cdr3_nt: TGTGCCAGCAGACGCATCGGACTAGAATATGAGACCCAGTACTTC
cdr3_aa: CASRRIGLEYETQYF

v_call: TRBV28
clone_size: once
cdr3_length: 14
j_call: TRBJ2-2
d_call: -
cdr3_nt: TGTGCCAGCAGACTCCAGGGAACCACCGGGGAGCTGTTTTTT
cdr3_aa: CASRLQGTTGELFF

v_call: TRBV7-9
clone_size: -
cdr3_length: 14
j_call: TRBJ1-3
d_call: -
cdr3_nt: TGTGCCAGCAGCTCCAGGGTTGCTGGAAACACCATATATTTT
cdr3_aa: CASSSRVAGNTIYF

v_call: TRBV7-2
clone_size: -
cdr3_length: 15
j_call: TRBJ2-7
d_call: TRBD1
cdr3_nt: TGTGCCAGCAGGGGAGCCGGGACAGGGGGCTACGAGCAGTACTTC
cdr3_aa: CASRGAGTGGYEQYF

v_call: TRBV25-1
clone_size: -
cdr3_length: 18
j_call: TRBJ2-7
d_call: TRBD1
cdr3_nt: TGTGCCAGCACCTCAACCAGGGGCGGGACAGGGTCGACCTACGAGCAGTACTTC
cdr3_aa: CASTSTRGGTGSTYEQYF